This T cell receptor (beta chain) was recovered during a study of cytomegalovirus exposure and HLA in healthy donors. As regards this clone: Antigen unknown.

Study results and caveats: Information on immune exposure was restricted to one variable (CMV serostatus). For most subjects, TCR beta sequences were reported to predict HLA-A and HLA-B alleles with accuracy.

With 10 bases removed from V and 0 bases from J, the gap between germline ends came to 14 bases. The CDR3 covers 13 residues. CDR1 and CDR2 from the germline V gene are SGHTS and YDEGEE. The study sampled nominally healthy donors, though unrecorded immune exposures were likely. It was with 60 Vbeta and 13 Jbeta primers that the PCR ran. The repertoire was sequenced with immunoSEQ multiplex PCR; TCRdb's copy has only in-frame clones and lacks some. The table lists roughly 140,000 clones, around 86% of them singletons. Sequencing used PBMCs. This chain links TRBV5-8 with TRBJ2-7; possible D gene TRBD1, 6 bases. This clonotype was sampled from a female donor in good health and CMV-seronegative. For the CDR3, the DNA is TGTGCCCACTCCCGGGACAACTCCTACGAGCAGTACTTC. Amino acids: CAHSRDNSYEQYF. Variable domain in full (rest from reference TRBV5-8 and TRBJ2-7): EAGVTQSPTHLIKTRGQQATLRCSPISGHTSVYWYQQALGLGLQFLLWYDEGEERNRGNFPPRFSGRQFPNYSSELNVNALELEDSALYLCAHSRDNSYEQYFGPGTRLTVT.